This T cell receptor beta chain comes out of a study of blood T cells in healthy people across ages. Then a second PCR, running roughly 7 to 11 cycles, was carried out with a sample-barcoded 5' primer and a J-beta primer mix. Each CDR3 protein gets one entry after TCRdb re-called the 5' RACE reads with MiXCR. The sample holds some 890,000 distinct CDR3 sequences, about 27% seen once. This clonotype was seen ten or more times. Russia was home to the donors, healthy Caucasian individuals aged roughly 6 to 100. This CDR3 comprises 14 residues. Trimming removed 5 bases from V and 4 bases from J, with 14 bases in between. CDR1 is SEHNR and CDR2 is FQNEAQ in the germline V gene (reference sequence). These data also featured in a second study, about T cells of mothers and their children. That publication notes: A few healthy Caucasian mothers and their six children donated. Barcodes for each sample and 2-4 random nucleotides were added by the M1S primer used in the second PCR.

This receptor was taken from a woman aged 40 to 49 in good health. The sequenced sample consisted of blood. The chain recombines TRBV7-9 with TRBJ1-2, with D possibly matching TRBD1 (6 bases). The CDR3 loop is CASSQIQGSYGYTF. The CDR3 coding sequence is TGTGCCAGCAGCCAGATACAGGGCTCCTATGGCTACACCTTC. The full variable domain, its missing parts supplied by reference TRBV7-9 and TRBJ1-2, is DTGVSQNPRHKITKRGQNVTFRCDPISEHNRLYWYRQTLGQGPEFLTYFQNEAQLEKSRLLSDRFSAERPKGSFSTLEIQRTEQGDSAMYLCASSQIQGSYGYTFGSGTRLTVV.